Reported below is one T cell receptor (beta chain). Which antigen it targets is not known. No much larger clone exists at a distance of one base, and base qualities are not known. The time point label corresponds to: recipient sample about 28 days before transplant, after cytoreduction. Blood samples were obtained from recipients approximately 28 days before transplant and at days 30, 100 and 180 after transplant. Nuclei Lysis Solution was used to extract genomic DNA from fresh or cryopreserved unfractionated peripheral blood mononuclear cells. The data belong to a study of T cell clonotyping in hematopoietic cell transplantation (dated by TCRdb to the early 2020s). Regarding the research as a whole: Pretransplant samples from recipients were collected after cytoreduction. A total of 130 or so blood samples were gathered in the study from 35 consecutive transplant recipients along with their related donors. Recruitment of patients was conducted between late 2015 and early 2017, and follow-up was continued until September 2020 or death. General study outcomes and caveats: Just a small fraction of recipient repertoires overlapped with donor repertoires, and more than 95% appeared de novo at the given depth. Broader posttransplant TCR repertoire diversity was predicted by donor and pretransplant recipient Inverse Simpson Index values. The sample size was limited and the cells went unsorted, which meant the CD4 and CD8 repertoire contributions could not be told apart. After transplant, TCR diversity in recipients dropped, and pathologically expanded clonotypes climbed progressively between day 30 and day 180.

The V end gives up 4 bases and the J end 2 bases, leaving 17 bases in the junction not matched to a gene. The CDR3, cysteine through phenylalanine, is 18 amino acids long. Of the read, only the CDR3 DNA is kept; its 54 bases are in frame from base 1. The germline V gene sets CDR1 to SGHRS and CDR2 to YFSETQ. With the immunoSEQ assay, which is a bias-controlled multiplex PCR relying on V- and J-specific primers, TCR beta CDR3 regions were amplified from genomic DNA. A second PCR step added a proprietary barcode and Illumina adapter sequences to the CDR3 amplicons. CDR3 libraries were sequenced on an Illumina MiSeq instrument. On the study's bioinformatics: Export and quality control were handled in immunoSEQ Analyzer 3.0, while downstream analyses relied on R Bioconductor and Immunarch. Only productive rearrangements in the normalized downsampled data set were used to calculate repertoire metrics. In the normalized cohort, clonotypes with more than 5 templates were defined as pathologically expanded. Repertoire diversity was measured with the Inverse Simpson Index. CMV-specificity analyses were carried out on the non-normalized data set to capture all clonotypes. TCRdb limited this immuneACCESS table to in-frame rearrangements with V and J called. A share of clones is missing; checked studies link under half to unresolved V genes, and the rest is unexplained. The DNA was the basis for D and trimming; V, J and clone size are from that table. The sample yields 15,000 to 20,000 clones; roughly 77% were counted once. The ten largest make up 15% to 20% of the sample.

Sequences were derived from peripheral blood mononuclear cells, sampled before stem cell transplant. The origin of this receptor is a man in his sixties with acute myeloid leukemia. Some clones in this sample may be carry-over from other donors' samples. The chain is encoded by TRBV5-1 joined to TRBJ2-7; the junction holds 8 bases that match TRBD1. In nucleotide form, the sequence is TGCGCCAGCAGCACGCCTCCGGGGACAGGCAGGTCAGCCTACGAGCAGTACTTC. It codes for CASSTPPGTGRSAYEQYF.